This TCR beta chain stems from a study of vaccination and CD4 T cells after COVID-19. The treatment: 10-day PBMC culture with coronavirus spike peptide pools or control peptides (ViraFEST assay). Researchers collected the unexposed donor's CD4+ T cells before the COVID-19 pandemic (2011-2018). Sequencing of cultured CD4+ T cell DNA used the Oncomine TCR Beta short-read assay. A single record per CDR3 protein comes from TCRdb applying MiXCR to the PCR reads. Of thousands of distinct CDR3 sequences in the sample, about 55% were seen once. This clonotype was seen only a few times. Its target is not known. This CDR3 comprises 13 residues.

Sequencing was performed on CD4+ T cells from blood, cultured in vitro. The gene calls are TRBV21-1 and TRBJ1-2; the table's D call of TRBD1 was not tested on the DNA. TRBV21-1 is shown as a pseudogene. This receptor was identified in a human donor in good health. CDR3: CASSRGQYYGYTF. CDR3 DNA sequence: TGTGCCAGCAGCCGGGGCCAGTACTATGGCTACACCTTC.